This T cell receptor (beta chain) was sequenced during a study of post-analysis software for immune sequencing data. Study overall: As for disease course, relapsing-remitting, secondary progressive and progressive-relapsing multiple sclerosis were all included.

Study-wide points: Roughly five TRBV segments appeared more often in patients than in controls, and TRBV5-6, TRBV5-1 and TRBV20-1 were among these. Significantly lower normalized Chao1 diversity was found in patients with multiple sclerosis relative to controls.

Germline loops: CDR1 SGHTA, CDR2 FQGNSA. V was clipped by 3 bases and J by 2 bases; unmatched bases: 1. The CDR3 covers 14 residues. The library was made from cDNA and included unique molecular identifiers. In TCRdb, the PCR reads were re-called with MiXCR into one record per CDR3 protein. Here the sample spans a few hundred thousand distinct CDR3 sequences, 30% to 40% being singletons. To note about this clonotype: Antigen: not known.

The TCR sequence derives from a girl aged 2-10 years with multiple sclerosis. Sequenced input: blood. V and J are TRBV7-2 and TRBJ1-2; TRBD1 aligns across 9 bases. In DNA, the CDR3 is TGTGCCAGCAGCTTTGGGACAGGGAACTATGGCTACACCTTC. Protein: CASSFGTGNYGYTF. Filled out from reference TRBV7-2 and TRBJ1-2, the complete variable domain reads GAGVSQSPSNKVTEKGKDVELRCDPISGHTALYWYRQSLGQGLEFLIYFQGNSAPDKSGLPSDRFSAERTGGSVSTLTIQRTQQEDSAVYLCASSFGTGNYGYTFGSGTRLTVV.